A selection of T cell receptor beta chains follows, all from one sample in a study of OX40 agonist ivuxolimab in advanced cancers. Repertoires were generated with immunoSEQ multiplex PCR, while TCRdb's copy carries only in-frame clones and drops some. The table records about 80,000 clones, around 87% of them present only once. Sequencing was performed on CD4+ or CD8+ T cells sorted from blood, taken in a trial of the OX40 agonist ivuxolimab. Every receptor here comes from an adult with an advanced solid tumor such as melanoma, head and neck, liver or kidney cancer. The CDR3 runs from the conserved cysteine through the conserved F or W. The order of the fields is J gene, D gene, V gene, clone size, CDR3 DNA, CDR3 protein. The D gene is left open where the match is weak. Size is stated for part of the rows, as once, few or many counts, or as a class when the clone is expanded.

>TRBJ2-7|NA|TRBV28|NA
TGTGCCAGCAGCTCCCTGCGCGAGCAGTACTTC
CASSSLREQYF
>TRBJ1-2|TRBD1|TRBV6-6|NA
TGTGCCAGCAGTTACGGAGGGACAGGGTATGGCTACACCTTC
CASSYGGTGYGYTF
>TRBJ1-5|NA|TRBV2|few
TGTGCCAGCAGTGAAGCGCTGGGTGTCGGGCCCCAGCATTTT
CASSEALGVGPQHF
>TRBJ1-1|TRBD1|TRBV18|NA
TGTGCCAGCTCACCCGGGACAGGGGGTCTCACTGAAGCTTTCTTT
CASSPGTGGLTEAFF
>TRBJ2-1|NA|TRBV7-2|NA
TGTGCCAGCAGCTCCCGGTCCACACCCGGTCACAATGAGCAGTTCTTC
CASSSRSTPGHNEQFF
>TRBJ2-5|TRBD1|TRBV5-4|NA
TGTGCCAGCAGCTTCCGGGACAGGGGGAGAGTGGGAGAGACCCAGTACTTC
CASSFRDRGRVGETQYF
>TRBJ2-5|NA|TRBV11-2|NA
TGTGCCAGCAGCCCGTACGACGGGGGCCAGTACTTC
CASSPYDGGQYF
>TRBJ2-2|NA|TRBV6-1|once
TGTGCCAGCAGTGAAGGTCAGCGGAAGCTGGGGGAGCTGTTTTTT
CASSEGQRKLGELFF
>TRBJ1-5|NA|TRBV6-1|NA
TGTGCCAGCACAGGGCCTAACAGCAATCAGCCCCAGCATTTT
CASTGPNSNQPQHF
>TRBJ1-3|NA|TRBV15|NA
TGTGCCACCGTTAGAGATTTTAACTCTGGAAACACCATATATTTT
CATVRDFNSGNTIYF
>TRBJ2-2|NA|TRBV7-2|NA
TGTGCCAGCAGCTATCCCCGCGGTCCCAGAAACACCGGGGAGCTGTTTTTT
CASSYPRGPRNTGELFF
>TRBJ1-2|TRBD1|TRBV5-5|NA
TGTGCCAGCAGCTTGGCCACACGGACAGGGGGCGACTATGGCTACACCTTC
CASSLATRTGGDYGYTF
>TRBJ2-1|NA|TRBV9|NA
TGTGCCAGCAGCGTAGGGGGGGACTCAAGGGAGCAGTTCTTC
CASSVGGDSREQFF
>TRBJ1-3|NA|TRBV18|few
TGTGCCAGCTCTTCCGGGGCCAACACCATATATTTT
CASSSGANTIYF
>TRBJ1-2|NA|TRBV7-9|NA
TGTGCCAGCAGCTTTACAAACTATGGCTACACCTTC
CASSFTNYGYTF
>TRBJ1-3|TRBD1|TRBV5-1|NA
TGCGCCAGCAGCTTGGGTCAGGGGGATAGCTCTGGAAACACCATATATTTT
CASSLGQGDSSGNTIYF
>TRBJ2-1|TRBD2|TRBV19|once
TGTGCCAGTAATACCATAGGGGAGGGACGGCATGAGCAGTTCTTC
CASNTIGEGRHEQFF
>TRBJ1-6|NA|TRBV5-1|NA
TGCGCCAGTAGGCAGGCGTATAAGAGCTCCTATAATTCACCCCTCCACTTT
CASRQAYKSSYNSPLHF
>TRBJ1-1|NA|TRBV6-6|NA
TGTGCCAGCAGTTACTCGGCCGGCAACACTGAAGCTTTCTTT
CASSYSAGNTEAFF
>TRBJ2-1|TRBD2|TRBV6-6|NA
TGTGCCGTGCGGGAGGGGGGAGGCAATGAGCAGTTCTTC
CAVREGGGNEQFF
>TRBJ1-5|TRBD1|TRBV6-4|NA
TGTGCCAGCAAGCAAAAGGGACAGGGCGGTCAGCCCCAGCATTTT
CASKQKGQGGQPQHF
>TRBJ2-2|NA|TRBV11-1|NA
TGTGCCAGCAGCTTTAAACAAACAAACACCGGGGAGCTGTTTTTT
CASSFKQTNTGELFF
>TRBJ1-5|TRBD1|TRBV18|NA
TGTGCCAGCTTTTCGACAGGGGGGAATCAGCCCCAGCATTTT
CASFSTGGNQPQHF
>TRBJ2-7|NA|TRBV13|NA
TGTGCCAGCAGCTACGACCCGGGTGAGCAGTACTTC
CASSYDPGEQYF
>TRBJ1-1|NA|TRBV14|few
TGTGCCAGCAGCCAAGTCGCCCGGCTTGGAGCTTTCTTT
CASSQVARLGAFF
>TRBJ1-4|NA|TRBV6-5|NA
TGTGCCAGCAGTTCCCGGGACACTGCAACTAATGAAAAACTGTTTTTT
CASSSRDTATNEKLFF
>TRBJ1-4|NA|TRBV2|NA
TGTGCCAGCAGTCGCGCAACTAATGAAAAACTGTTTTTT
CASSRATNEKLFF
>TRBJ2-5|NA|TRBV7-2|NA
TGTGCCAGCGGGATTTTGGGCGAGACCCAGTACTTC
CASGILGETQYF
>TRBJ1-2|NA|TRBV5-5|NA
TGTGCCAGCAGCTTGGGTAGCTATGGCTACACCTTC
CASSLGSYGYTF
>TRBJ1-5|NA|TRBV2|NA
TGTGCCAGCAGGGGGTTACAGGGCAATCAGCCCCAGCATTTT
CASRGLQGNQPQHF
>TRBJ2-7|NA|TRBV19|few
TGTGCCAGTAGTATCGCGACATGGGGGGAGCAGTACTTC
CASSIATWGEQYF
>TRBJ1-5|NA|TRBV28|NA
TGTGCCACCGCCTCCCGGGGGGACAATCAGCCCCAGCATTTT
CATASRGDNQPQHF
>TRBJ1-3|TRBD1|TRBV28|NA
TGTGCCAGCAGTTTATCAGGGGGCACTGGAAACACCATATATTTT
CASSLSGGTGNTIYF
>TRBJ2-5|NA|TRBV30|NA
TGTGCCTGGAGTATGGAAGGACTGGGACAAGAGACCCAGTACTTC
CAWSMEGLGQETQYF
>TRBJ2-1|TRBD2|TRBV19|NA
TGTGCCAGTACCCCAACTAGCGGGGCCAACCAATACAATGAGCAGTTCTTC
CASTPTSGANQYNEQFF
>TRBJ1-2|NA|TRBV7-2|NA
TGTGCCAGCAGCTTAGAGGAGCCTCAGGGACCCTCGCTCTTTGGCTACACCTTC
CASSLEEPQGPSLFGYTF
>TRBJ1-6|TRBD1|TRBV30|NA
TGTGCCTTCAGGGGACAGAATAATTCACCCCTCCACTTT
CAFRGQNNSPLHF
>TRBJ2-5|TRBD2|TRBV6-5|NA
TGTGCCAGCAGTTATCAGTCTTCAGCGGGAATCGGGACCCAGTACTTC
CASSYQSSAGIGTQYF
>TRBJ1-2|NA|TRBV29-1|NA
TGCAGCGTATCGGACAGATCGGGAAGCTACACCTTC
CSVSDRSGSYTF
>TRBJ2-7|NA|TRBV7-2|NA
TGTGCCAGCAGCTTAGAACAGGCCTCCTACGAGCAGTACTTC
CASSLEQASYEQYF
>TRBJ1-2|TRBD1|TRBV27|NA
TGTGCCAGCAGTCCGTCGATACAGGGGGCCTATGGCTACACCTTC
CASSPSIQGAYGYTF
>TRBJ2-1|NA|TRBV6-5|NA
TGTGCCAGCAGCCTAGCCCAGGGGAGCAATGAGCAGTTCTTC
CASSLAQGSNEQFF
>TRBJ1-3|NA|TRBV4-1|NA
TGCGCCAGCAGCCAAGAGGGAAGGGTGGGACATTACTCTGGAAACACCATATATTTT
CASSQEGRVGHYSGNTIYF
>TRBJ2-4|NA|TRBV9|NA
TGTGCCAGCAGCGTAGACGGGGACTTTAACATTCAGTACTTC
CASSVDGDFNIQYF
>TRBJ1-1|NA|TRBV29-1|NA
TGCAGCGCCTACACAATGAACACTGAAGCTTTCTTT
CSAYTMNTEAFF
>TRBJ2-7|TRBD2|TRBV19|NA
TGTGCCAGTAGGGGCGGGGGACTAGCGGGACGCTCCTACGAGCAGTACTTC
CASRGGGLAGRSYEQYF
>TRBJ1-5|NA|TRBV4-2|NA
TGTGCCAGCAGCCAAGATCGCATAGCCTATAGCAATCAGCCCCAGCATTTT
CASSQDRIAYSNQPQHF
>TRBJ1-3|TRBD1|TRBV7-6|NA
TGTGCCAGCAGCTTGGGAATGAGGGGGCGGGGAAACACCATATATTTT
CASSLGMRGRGNTIYF
>TRBJ1-6|NA|TRBV5-8|NA
TGTGCCAGCAGCTTGGGACAGCATAATTCACCCCTCCACTTT
CASSLGQHNSPLHF
>TRBJ1-2|TRBD1|TRBV28|NA
TGTGCCAGCAGTTTAGGGGGACAGTGGTTTTTGGGTTATGGCTACACCTTC
CASSLGGQWFLGYGYTF
>TRBJ2-7|NA|TRBV6-5|NA
TGTGCCAGCACCTCGTCCGGGCGAAACTACGAGCAGTACTTC
CASTSSGRNYEQYF
>TRBJ1-2|TRBD1|TRBV6-5|NA
TGTGCCAGCAGTCTCTACAGGGGGCGTCTCGATGGCTACACCTTC
CASSLYRGRLDGYTF
>TRBJ1-4|NA|TRBV5-5|NA
TGTGCCAGCACCAATCAGCCTGCAGGGGCAACTAATGAAAAACTGTTTTTT
CASTNQPAGATNEKLFF
>TRBJ2-7|TRBD1|TRBV7-8|NA
TGTGCCAGCAGCTACAACCCGGACAGGGGAAACGAGCAGTACTTC
CASSYNPDRGNEQYF
>TRBJ1-1|TRBD1|TRBV9|NA
TGTGCCAGCAGCCGACAGGGGCGGGGTATGAACACTGAAGCTTTCTTT
CASSRQGRGMNTEAFF
>TRBJ2-1|TRBD2|TRBV5-1|NA
TGCGCCAGCAGCTTCGAAAGGACTAGCGTCATCCCCTACAATGAGCAGTTCTTC
CASSFERTSVIPYNEQFF
>TRBJ2-2|TRBD1|TRBV15|NA
TGTGCCACCAGCAGAGATCAGGGGGCGATCGGGGAGCTGTTTTTT
CATSRDQGAIGELFF
>TRBJ1-5|TRBD1|TRBV2|once
TGTGCCAGCAAAGGGACAGGGGGCGGTCAGCCCCAGCATTTT
CASKGTGGGQPQHF
>TRBJ1-1|TRBD1|TRBV7-6|NA
TGTGCCAGCAGCCAGCCGGGACAGGGGGCTTTCTTT
CASSQPGQGAFF